This T cell receptor beta chain came from a study of early T cells in non-severe SARS-CoV-2 infection. From the 5' RACE reads, TCRdb called clonotypes with MiXCR, one entry per CDR3 protein. The sample includes 70,000 or so distinct CDR3 sequences, 4.6% seen only once; the top ten take 3% to 4%. Deletions cut 6 bases from V and 4 bases from J, with 13 bases between. The V gene's germline CDR1 is MDHEN and CDR2 SYDVKM. CDR3 size: 13 residues. The chain couples TRBV28 to TRBJ2-7, with D tentatively TRBD1 or TRBD2 (5 bases each). This TCR came from an adult who was a healthcare worker with PCR-confirmed SARS-CoV-2 infection or an uninfected control (not recorded which). The donor label of this sample is uncertain. Sample: whole blood, taken at baseline. The CDR3 nucleotides are TGTGCCAGCAGCCCCTGGGACCCATACGAGCAGTACTTC. This translates into CASSPWDPYEQYF.